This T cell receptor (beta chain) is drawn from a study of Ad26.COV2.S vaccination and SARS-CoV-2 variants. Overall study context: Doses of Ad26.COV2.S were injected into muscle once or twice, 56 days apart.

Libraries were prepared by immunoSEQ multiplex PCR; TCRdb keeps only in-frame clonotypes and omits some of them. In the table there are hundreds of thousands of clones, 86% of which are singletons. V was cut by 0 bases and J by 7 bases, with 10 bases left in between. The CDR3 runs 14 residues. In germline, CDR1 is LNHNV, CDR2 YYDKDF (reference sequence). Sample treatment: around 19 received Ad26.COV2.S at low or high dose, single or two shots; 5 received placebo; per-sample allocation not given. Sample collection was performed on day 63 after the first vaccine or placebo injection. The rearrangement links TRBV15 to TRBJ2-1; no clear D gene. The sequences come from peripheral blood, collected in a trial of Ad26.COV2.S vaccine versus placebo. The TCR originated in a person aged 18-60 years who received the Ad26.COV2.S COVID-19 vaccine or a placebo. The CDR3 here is CATSRDYVENEQFF. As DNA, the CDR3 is TGTGCCACCAGCAGAGATTATGTAGAGAATGAGCAGTTCTTC.